The 21 T cell receptor beta chains listed next were all sequenced from one sample in a study of Tregs in tolerant kidney transplant recipients. The method was immunoSEQ multiplex PCR; TCRdb's version includes in-frame clones alone and lacks a portion of them. The table lists tens of thousands of clones, roughly 93% of them singletons, with 0.46% in the top ten. The sample was CD4+ T cells from blood, taken before the transplant. The receptors here all came from a human donor who received a combined kidney and bone marrow transplant.

V is TRBV4-1 and J is TRBJ2-3; D is possibly TRBD2 (6 bases). CDR3 length: 17 amino acids. Germline CDR1 MGHRA, CDR2 YSYEKL. Between the trimmed V and J ends, which lost 2 bases and 2 bases, there was a span of 17 bases. The CDR3 DNA follows: TGCGCCAGCAGCCAATGGTTTGGTGGGGGGAACACAGATACGCAGTATTTT. Its protein is CASSQWFGGGNTDTQYF.

The chain recombines TRBV21-1 with TRBJ1-1; the DNA was not compared with TRBD1, the D call given in the table. TRBV21-1 is a known pseudogene. There are 15 residues in the CDR3. CDR3 nucleotide sequence: TGTGCCAGCAGCAATACTCCAGGGTTTAACACTGAAGCTTTCTTT. Protein: CASSNTPGFNTEAFF.

The chain uses TRBV11-2 and TRBJ2-7; a possible D gene is TRBD1 (5 bases). This CDR3 is 14 amino acids long. The germline V gene encodes CDR1 SGHAT and CDR2 FQNNGV. Trimming removed 1 base at V and 3 bases at J, with 10 bases between. The CDR3 reads CASSLGLGLYEQYF. The CDR3, as DNA: TGTGCCAGCAGCTTAGGGCTGGGGCTCTACGAGCAGTACTTC.

This clone occurred once. The J gene is TRBJ2-6, the V gene TRBV5-4; 7 bases match TRBD1. With V trimmed by 3 bases and J by 2 bases, 8 bases remained unmatched. Looked up from germline, CDR1 is SGHNT and CDR2 is YYREEE (reference sequence). This CDR3 comprises 17 residues. CDR3 sequence reads: CASSSPIDRAGANVLTF. CDR3 coding DNA: TGTGCCAGCAGCTCACCCATTGACAGGGCTGGGGCCAACGTCCTGACTTTC. Full variable domain (missing parts from reference TRBV5-4 and TRBJ2-6): ETGVTQSPTHLIKTRGQQVTLRCSSQSGHNTVSWYQQALGQGPQFIFQYYREEENGRGNFPPRFSGLQFPNYSSELNVNALELDDSALYLCASSSPIDRAGANVLTFGAGSRLTVL.

CDR3 residues: CASSSWSGSTDTQYF. CDR3 DNA sequence: TGTGCCAGCAGCTCTTGGAGCGGGAGCACAGATACGCAGTATTTT. The genes are TRBV7-3 and TRBJ2-3; TRBD2 is a possible D gene (6 bases). The CDR3 is 15 residues long. CDR1 and CDR2 (germline): SGHTA, FQGTGA. Deletions cut 4 bases from V and 0 bases from J, with 11 bases between.

The chain recombines TRBV7-2 with TRBJ2-7, with TRBD2 matching over 9 bases. Germline trimming cut 5 bases from V and 6 bases from J; bases unmatched to any gene: 11. CDR1 SGHTA and CDR2 FQGNSA come from the germline V gene. CDR3 length equals 15 residues. The CDR3 is CASSPLGAGGLEQYF. DNA for the CDR3: TGTGCCAGCAGCCCCCTGGGCGCGGGAGGGCTCGAGCAGTACTTC.

The chain carries TRBV10-2 and TRBJ2-3; 8 bases agree with TRBD2. Germline CDR1 is WSHSY and CDR2 is SAAADI. With V trimmed by 6 bases and J by 1 base, 15 bases remained unmatched. The CDR3 is 18 amino acids. CDR3 in DNA: TGCGCCAGCAGGGGGTGGGGACTAGTAAGAATGGGCACAGATACGCAGTATTTT. Translating it yields CASRGWGLVRMGTDTQYF.

J is TRBJ1-1 and V is TRBV11-1; no clear D gene. The CDR3 sequence is 13 residues long. V was trimmed by 6 bases and J by 3 bases, leaving 11 bases between them. From germline, CDR1 is SGHAT and CDR2 FQDESV (reference sequence). CDR3 residues: CASSLIDYTEAFF. The CDR3 nucleotides read TGTGCCAGCAGTTTAATAGATTACACTGAAGCTTTCTTT.

The chain is built from TRBV5-4 and TRBJ2-7, with 8 positions matching TRBD2. Germline CDR1 SGHNT, CDR2 YYREEE (reference sequence). The ends lost 0 bases at V and 1 base at J; junction bases unmatched: 6. The CDR3 runs to 16 residues. The CDR3 DNA reads as TGTGCCAGCAGCTTGGCCGTGACGGGAGGGTCCTACGAGCAGTACTTC. Protein: CASSLAVTGGSYEQYF. Full variable domain (missing parts from reference TRBV5-4 and TRBJ2-7): ETGVTQSPTHLIKTRGQQVTLRCSSQSGHNTVSWYQQALGQGPQFIFQYYREEENGRGNFPPRFSGLQFPNYSSELNVNALELDDSALYLCASSLAVTGGSYEQYFGPGTRLTVT.

This chain connects TRBV7-2 to TRBJ2-7; D unresolved. This CDR3 has 13 amino acids. Deletions cut 5 bases from V and 2 bases from J, with 10 bases between. CDR1 and CDR2 from the germline V gene are SGHTA and FQGNSA. CDR3 sequence: CASSPAVPYEQYF. The CDR3 DNA is TGTGCCAGCAGCCCGGCGGTTCCCTACGAGCAGTACTTC.

The chain uses TRBV7-3 and TRBJ2-1; a weak D match, TRBD1 (6 bases). Germline CDR1 and CDR2: SGHTA and FQGTGA. This CDR3 region has 15 residues. V lost 4 bases and J lost 7, with 17 bases in between. CDR3 protein: CASSSLGGVGNEQFF. Written as DNA, the CDR3 is TGTGCCAGCAGCTCATTAGGGGGAGTGGGAAATGAGCAGTTCTTC.

This clone showed up just once. V and J are TRBV27 and TRBJ2-2, with 8 nucleotides matching TRBD1. The CDR3 runs 15 residues. V lost 4 bases to trimming and J lost 5 bases; unmatched junction nucleotides: 6. Germline V gene data show CDR1 as MNHEY and CDR2 as SMNVEV (reference sequence). The CDR3 loop reads CASSSRQGRTGELFF. CDR3 DNA: TGTGCCAGCAGTTCCAGACAGGGGAGGACCGGGGAGCTGTTTTTT.

This chain connects TRBV13 to TRBJ1-1; TRBD1 aligns across 8 bases. The V segment lost 3 bases and the J segment 4 bases; nucleotides outside the gene matches: 4. The CDR3 totals 14 residues. The germline V gene has CDR1 PRHDT and CDR2 FYEKMQ (reference sequence). In DNA form, the CDR3 reads TGTGCCAGCAGCTTTAAGGACAGGGTCACTGAAGCTTTCTTT. Translating it yields CASSFKDRVTEAFF.

The J gene is TRBJ2-1, the V gene TRBV11-1, with 12 nucleotides matching TRBD2. Trimming removed 5 bases from V and 13 bases from J; junction bases left unmatched: 9. The length of the CDR3 is 14 residues. Looked up from germline, CDR1 is SGHAT and CDR2 is FQDESV (reference sequence). CDR3 bases: TGTGCCAGCAGCCCGACTAGCGGGAGCCCTAGCCAGTTCTTC. This codes for CASSPTSGSPSQFF.

The CDR3 sequence is CASSQLLTAGGETQYF. The CDR3 coding sequence is TGCGCCAGCAGCCAACTACTCACAGCGGGGGGAGAGACCCAGTACTTC. The chain combines TRBV4-3 with TRBJ2-5; 9 bases are shared with TRBD2. From germline, CDR1 is LGHNA and CDR2 YSLEER. The CDR3 totals 16 residues. Trimming took 2 bases from V and 4 from J; bases not matched to a gene: 8.

The chain combines TRBV7-6 with TRBJ1-2; D is unresolved. CDR1 and CDR2 from the germline V gene are SGHVS and FNYEAQ. V was trimmed by 3 bases and J by 5 bases, leaving 10 bases between them. This CDR3 comprises 13 residues. CDR3 DNA: TGTGCCAGCAGCTTGGGCTTTAGGTATGGCTACACCTTC. Translated, it gives CASSLGFRYGYTF.

The chain links TRBV18 to TRBJ2-6, with 7 bases aligning to TRBD1. CDR3 size: 17 residues. V lost 0 bases and J lost 3; bases outside the gene matches: 5. Germline values: CDR1 KGHSH, CDR2 LQKENI. The CDR3 loop is CASSPPGRGFGANVLTF. The CDR3 DNA reads as TGTGCCAGCTCACCACCCGGCAGGGGGTTTGGGGCCAACGTCCTGACTTTC.

The chain couples TRBV11-1 to TRBJ2-5; possibly TRBD2 for D (5 bases). Trimming removed 0 bases at V and 2 bases at J, with 7 bases between. From germline, CDR1 is SGHAT and CDR2 FQDESV (reference sequence). This CDR3 comprises 14 residues. DNA for the CDR3: TGTGCCAGCAGCTTAGCCTGGACTCAAGAGACCCAGTACTTC. Translation gives CASSLAWTQETQYF.

This chain links TRBV28 with TRBJ2-1; D is unclear. From germline, CDR1 is MDHEN and CDR2 SYDVKM. CDR3 length equals 13 residues. V gave up 10 bases and J gave up 6 bases, with 16 bases separating them. The CDR3 coding sequence is TGTGCCACCCTCCTCCTAGTGGGCAATGAGCAGTTCTTC. It translates to CATLLLVGNEQFF.

This clone came up once. The chain couples TRBV7-3 to TRBJ2-7, with D perhaps matching TRBD1 (6 bases). Germline CDR1 SGHTA, CDR2 FQGTGA. The CDR3 has 14 amino acids. The ends were cut back, 6 bases at V and 0 bases at J, with 12 bases in the middle. The CDR3 region is CASSQVGGSYEQYF. The DNA for the CDR3 is TGTGCCAGCAGTCAAGTAGGGGGCTCCTACGAGCAGTACTTC.

This chain links TRBV2 with TRBJ1-4; D is unresolved. This CDR3 contains 14 residues. Germline lookup yields CDR1 SNHLY and CDR2 FYNNEI. Trimming left V 1 base short and J 1 base short, with 4 bases between. CDR3 DNA: TGTGCCAGCAGTGAAGTCTTAACTAATGAAAAACTGTTTTTT. Its translation: CASSEVLTNEKLFF.